The TCR beta chain under discussion was sequenced for a study of T-cell memory formation after mild COVID-19. About this clonotype itself: The antigen is undetermined.

Constant-segment-primed 5'RACE gave TCR alpha and TCR beta cDNA libraries with sample barcodes and UMIs. TCRdb re-called the 5' RACE reads through MiXCR, storing one row per CDR3 protein. The sample lists about 320,000 distinct CDR3 sequences, roughly 13% occurring once. Whole-study results and caveats: Several responding clones turned up in pre-infection memory, indicating that cross-reactive memory may have taken part. For contracting clones, CD4+ ones sat mainly in CM and EM, CD8+ in EMRA.

V dropped 7 bases and J dropped 6 bases, with 19 bases sitting between them. The length of the CDR3 is 14 residues. Germline V gene lookup returns CDR1 MDHEN and CDR2 SYDVKM. The sequenced sample was PBMCs or a T cell subset sorted from them (not recorded which). The receptor was isolated from a man aged 18 to 29 who had mild COVID-19 (a few samples of this study predate the infection). Cell type and time point are not known. J is TRBJ2-7 and V is TRBV28; possible D gene TRBD1, 5 bases. CDR3 bases: TGTGCCAGCACCCCTCCGGCGGCAGGGATCGAGCAGTACTTC. Amino acid sequence: CASTPPAAGIEQYF.